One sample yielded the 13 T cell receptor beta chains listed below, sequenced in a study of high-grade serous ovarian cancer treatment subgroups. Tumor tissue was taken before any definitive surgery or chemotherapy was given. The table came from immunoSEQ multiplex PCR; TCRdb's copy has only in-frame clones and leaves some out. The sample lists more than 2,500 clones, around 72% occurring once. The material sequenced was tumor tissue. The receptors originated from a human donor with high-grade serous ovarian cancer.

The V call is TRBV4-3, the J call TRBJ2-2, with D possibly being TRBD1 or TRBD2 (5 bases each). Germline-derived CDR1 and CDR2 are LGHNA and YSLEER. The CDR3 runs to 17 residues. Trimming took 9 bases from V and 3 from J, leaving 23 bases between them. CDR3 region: CARIPGPPGTYTGELFF. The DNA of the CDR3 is TGCGCCAGAATACCGGGCCCCCCGGGGACCTACACCGGGGAGCTGTTTTTT.

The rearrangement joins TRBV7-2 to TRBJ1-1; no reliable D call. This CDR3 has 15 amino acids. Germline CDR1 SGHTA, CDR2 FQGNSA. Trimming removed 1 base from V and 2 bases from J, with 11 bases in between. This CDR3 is CASSLVARPNTEAFF. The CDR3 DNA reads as TGTGCCAGCAGCTTAGTCGCCAGGCCTAACACTGAAGCTTTCTTT.

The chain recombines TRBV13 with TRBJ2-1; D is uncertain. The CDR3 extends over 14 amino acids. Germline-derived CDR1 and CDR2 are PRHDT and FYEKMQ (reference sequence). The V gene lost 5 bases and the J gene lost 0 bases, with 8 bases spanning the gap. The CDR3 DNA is TGTGCCAGCAGCCCTGCTCTCTCCTACAATGAGCAGTTCTTC. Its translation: CASSPALSYNEQFF. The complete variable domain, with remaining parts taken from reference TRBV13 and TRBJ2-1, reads AAGVIQSPRHLIKEKRETATLKCYPIPRHDTVYWYQQGPGQDPQFLISFYEKMQSDKGSIPDRFSAQQFSDYHSELNMSSLELGDSALYFCASSPALSYNEQFFGPGTRLTVL.

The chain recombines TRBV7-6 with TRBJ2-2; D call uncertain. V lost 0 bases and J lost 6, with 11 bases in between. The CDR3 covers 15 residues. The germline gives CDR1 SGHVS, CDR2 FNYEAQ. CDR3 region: CASSLAIVMAGELFF. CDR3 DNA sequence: TGTGCCAGCAGCTTAGCGATAGTGATGGCCGGGGAGCTGTTTTTT.

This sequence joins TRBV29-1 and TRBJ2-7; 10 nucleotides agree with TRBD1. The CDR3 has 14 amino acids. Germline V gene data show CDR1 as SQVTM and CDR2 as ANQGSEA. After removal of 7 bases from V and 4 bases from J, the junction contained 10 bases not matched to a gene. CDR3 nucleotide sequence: TGCAGCGCCCGACAGGGGGCCGGCTTATACGAGCAGTACTTC. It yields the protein CSARQGAGLYEQYF.

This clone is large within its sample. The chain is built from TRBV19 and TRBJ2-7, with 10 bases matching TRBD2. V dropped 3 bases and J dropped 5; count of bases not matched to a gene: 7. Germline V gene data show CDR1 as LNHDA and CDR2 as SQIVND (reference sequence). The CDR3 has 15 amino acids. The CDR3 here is CASSISASGGNEQYF. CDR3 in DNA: TGTGCCAGTAGTATTTCGGCTAGCGGGGGAAACGAGCAGTACTTC.

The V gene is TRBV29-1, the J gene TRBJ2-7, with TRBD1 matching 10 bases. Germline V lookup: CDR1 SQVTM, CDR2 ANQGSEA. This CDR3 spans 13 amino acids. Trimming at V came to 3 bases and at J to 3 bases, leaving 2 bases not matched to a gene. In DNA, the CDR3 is TGCAGCGTTGAGGACAGGGGGTACTACGAGCAGTACTTC. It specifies CSVEDRGYYEQYF.

CDR3 in amino acids: CASSSDRVRETQYF. Here the CDR3 DNA reads TGTGCCAGCAGCTCCGACAGGGTCCGGGAGACCCAGTACTTC. V gene TRBV7-2 combines with J gene TRBJ2-5, with 7 positions matching TRBD1. CDR3 length equals 14 residues. The ends lost 4 bases at V and 5 bases at J; junction bases unmatched: 7. Germline V gives CDR1 SGHTA, CDR2 FQGNSA.

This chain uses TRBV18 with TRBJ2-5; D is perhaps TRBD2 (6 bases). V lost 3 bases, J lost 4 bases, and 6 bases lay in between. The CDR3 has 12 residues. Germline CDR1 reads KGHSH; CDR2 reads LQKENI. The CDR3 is CASSPGGETQYF. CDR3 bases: TGTGCCAGCTCACCGGGAGGAGAGACCCAGTACTTC.

The CDR3 loop reads CASSRGGRETQYF. In DNA form, the CDR3 reads TGTGCCAGCAGCCGGGGCGGCAGAGAGACCCAGTACTTC. The genes are TRBV11-3 and TRBJ2-5; D may match TRBD1 or TRBD2 (5 bases each). Germline V CDR1 and CDR2: SGHNT, YENEEA. This CDR3 is built from 13 residues. Trimming took off 5 bases at V and 4 bases at J, with 11 bases between the two ends.

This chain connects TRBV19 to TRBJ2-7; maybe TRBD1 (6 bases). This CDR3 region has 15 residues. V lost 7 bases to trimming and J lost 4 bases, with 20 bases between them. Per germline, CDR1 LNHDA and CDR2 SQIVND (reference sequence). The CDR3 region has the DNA TGTGCCAGTATCGAGACAGGCCCGACCCCTTACGAGCAGTACTTC. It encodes CASIETGPTPYEQYF.

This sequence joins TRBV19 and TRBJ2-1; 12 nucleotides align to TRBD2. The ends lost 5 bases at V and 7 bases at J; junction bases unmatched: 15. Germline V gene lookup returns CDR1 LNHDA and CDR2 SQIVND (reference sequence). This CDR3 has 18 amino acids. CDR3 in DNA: TGTGCCAGTAGTCCCCGACTAGCGGGGGTCGGCTGGGAGAATGAGCAGTTCTTC. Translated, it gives CASSPRLAGVGWENEQFF.

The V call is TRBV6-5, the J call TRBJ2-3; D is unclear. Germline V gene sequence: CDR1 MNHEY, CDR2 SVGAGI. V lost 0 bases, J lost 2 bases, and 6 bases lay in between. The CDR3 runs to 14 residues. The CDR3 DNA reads TGTGCCAGCAGTTACTCGTGGGACACAGATACGCAGTATTTT. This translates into CASSYSWDTDTQYF.